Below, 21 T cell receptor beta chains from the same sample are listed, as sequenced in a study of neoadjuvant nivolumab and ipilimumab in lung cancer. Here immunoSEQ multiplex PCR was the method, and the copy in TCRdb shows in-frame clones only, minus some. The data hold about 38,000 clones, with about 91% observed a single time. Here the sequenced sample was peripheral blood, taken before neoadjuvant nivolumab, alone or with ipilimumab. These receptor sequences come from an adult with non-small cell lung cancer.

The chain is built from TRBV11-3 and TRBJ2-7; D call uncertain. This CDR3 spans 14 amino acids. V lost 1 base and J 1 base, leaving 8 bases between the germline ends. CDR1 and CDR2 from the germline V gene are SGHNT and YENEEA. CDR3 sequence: CASSLGPGSYEQYF. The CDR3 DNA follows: TGTGCCAGCAGCTTAGGTCCGGGTTCCTACGAGCAGTACTTC.

The CDR3 region has the DNA TGTGCCTGGACTACCTGGGGGGGCGGGGGCTACACCTTC. Protein sequence: CAWTTWGGGGYTF. This sequence joins TRBV30 and TRBJ1-2, with a weak D call TRBD1 (6 bases). The V end lost 4 bases, the J end lost 8 bases, and 17 bases lay between the germline ends. CDR1 is GTSNPN, CDR2 SVGIG, per germline (reference sequence). The CDR3 contains 13 residues.

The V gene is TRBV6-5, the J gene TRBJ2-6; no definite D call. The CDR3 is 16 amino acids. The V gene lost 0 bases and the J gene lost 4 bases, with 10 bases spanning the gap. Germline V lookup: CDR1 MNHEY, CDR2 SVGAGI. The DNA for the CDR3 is TGTGCCAGCAGTTACTCCAAGGCTTCCGGGGCCAACGTCCTGACTTTC. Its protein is CASSYSKASGANVLTF.

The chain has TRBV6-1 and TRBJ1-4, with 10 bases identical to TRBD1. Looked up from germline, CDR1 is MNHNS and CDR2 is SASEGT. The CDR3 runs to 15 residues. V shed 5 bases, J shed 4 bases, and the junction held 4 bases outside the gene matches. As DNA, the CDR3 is TGTGCCAGCAGTCCAGGGGACAGGGGTAATGAAAAACTGTTTTTT. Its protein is CASSPGDRGNEKLFF.

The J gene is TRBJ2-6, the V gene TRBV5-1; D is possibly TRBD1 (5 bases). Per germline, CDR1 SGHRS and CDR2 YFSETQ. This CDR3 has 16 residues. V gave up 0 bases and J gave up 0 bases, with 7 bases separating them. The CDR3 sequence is CASSLAGYSGANVLTF. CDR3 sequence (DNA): TGCGCCAGCAGCTTGGCAGGGTACTCTGGGGCCAACGTCCTGACTTTC.

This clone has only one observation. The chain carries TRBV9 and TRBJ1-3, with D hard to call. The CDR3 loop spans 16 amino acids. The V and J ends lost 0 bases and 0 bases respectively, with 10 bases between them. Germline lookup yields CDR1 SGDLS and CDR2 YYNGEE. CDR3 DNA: TGTGCCAGCAGCGTAGGCGGCAGCTACTCTGGAAACACCATATATTTT. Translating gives CASSVGGSYSGNTIYF.

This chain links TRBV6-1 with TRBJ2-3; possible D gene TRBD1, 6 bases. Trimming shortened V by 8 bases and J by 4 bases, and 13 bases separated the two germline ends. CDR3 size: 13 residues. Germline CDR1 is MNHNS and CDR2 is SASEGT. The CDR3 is CASPGHFSDTQYF. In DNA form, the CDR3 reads TGTGCCAGCCCGGGACATTTCTCAGATACGCAGTATTTT.

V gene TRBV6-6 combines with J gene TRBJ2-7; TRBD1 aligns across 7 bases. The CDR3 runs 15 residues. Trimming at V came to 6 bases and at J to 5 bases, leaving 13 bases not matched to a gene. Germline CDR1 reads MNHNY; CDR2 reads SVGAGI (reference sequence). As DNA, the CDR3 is TGTGCCAGCAGAGGGGCCGGGACAGTTGCCGACGAGCAGTACTTC. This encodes CASRGAGTVADEQYF.

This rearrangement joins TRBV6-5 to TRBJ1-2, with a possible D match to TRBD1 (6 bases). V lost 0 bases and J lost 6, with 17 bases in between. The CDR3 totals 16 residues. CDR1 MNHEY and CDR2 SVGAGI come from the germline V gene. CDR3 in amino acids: CASSYSTAGDKNGYTF. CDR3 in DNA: TGTGCCAGCAGTTACTCGACTGCGGGGGACAAGAATGGCTACACCTTC.

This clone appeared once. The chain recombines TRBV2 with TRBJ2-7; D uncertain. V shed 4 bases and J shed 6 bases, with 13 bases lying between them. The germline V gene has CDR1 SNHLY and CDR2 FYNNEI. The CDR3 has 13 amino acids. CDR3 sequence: CASSAQDIGEQYF. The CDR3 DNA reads TGTGCCAGCAGTGCCCAAGACATCGGCGAGCAGTACTTC.

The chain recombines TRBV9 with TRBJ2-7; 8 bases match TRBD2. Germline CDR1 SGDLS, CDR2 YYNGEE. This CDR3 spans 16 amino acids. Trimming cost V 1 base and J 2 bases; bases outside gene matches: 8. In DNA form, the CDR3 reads TGTGCCAGCAGCGTAAGGGCGGGAGGTAGTCCCTACGAGCAGTACTTC. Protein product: CASSVRAGGSPYEQYF. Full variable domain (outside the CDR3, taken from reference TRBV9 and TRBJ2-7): DSGVTQTPKHLITATGQRVTLRCSPRSGDLSVYWYQQSLDQGLQFLIQYYNGEERAKGNILERFSAQQFPDLHSELNLSSLELGDSALYFCASSVRAGGSPYEQYFGPGTRLTVT.

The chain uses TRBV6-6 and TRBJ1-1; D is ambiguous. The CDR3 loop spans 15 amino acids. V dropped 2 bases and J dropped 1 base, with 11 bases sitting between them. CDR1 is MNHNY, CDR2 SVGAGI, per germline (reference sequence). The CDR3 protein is CASSYALSRNTEAFF. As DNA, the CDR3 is TGTGCCAGCAGTTACGCCCTCTCGAGGAACACTGAAGCTTTCTTT.

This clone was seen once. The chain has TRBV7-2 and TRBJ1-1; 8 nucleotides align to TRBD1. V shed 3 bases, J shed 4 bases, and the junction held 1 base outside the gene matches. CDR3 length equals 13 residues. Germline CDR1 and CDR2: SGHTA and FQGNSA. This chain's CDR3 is CASSFGQGTEAFF. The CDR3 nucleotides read TGTGCCAGCAGCTTTGGACAGGGCACTGAAGCTTTCTTT.

CDR3 region: CASSFALAPETQYF. As DNA, the CDR3 is TGTGCCAGCAGTTTTGCTCTAGCACCAGAGACCCAGTACTTC. The chain links TRBV28 to TRBJ2-5, with D possibly matching TRBD2 (5 bases). The CDR3 is 14 amino acids. Germline CDR1 is MDHEN and CDR2 is SYDVKM. V shed 3 bases and J shed 4 bases, with 12 bases lying between them.

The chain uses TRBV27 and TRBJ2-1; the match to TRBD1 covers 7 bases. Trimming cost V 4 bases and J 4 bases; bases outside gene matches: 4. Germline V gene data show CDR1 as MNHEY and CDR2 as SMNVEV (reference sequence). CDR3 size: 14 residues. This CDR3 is CASSYTGDYNEQFF. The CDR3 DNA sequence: TGTGCCAGCAGTTATACAGGGGATTACAATGAGCAGTTCTTC.

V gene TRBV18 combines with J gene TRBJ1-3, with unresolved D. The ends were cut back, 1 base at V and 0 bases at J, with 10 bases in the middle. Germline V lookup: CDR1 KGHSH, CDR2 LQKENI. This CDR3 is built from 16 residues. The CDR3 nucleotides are TGTGCCAGCTCACCACTGGAGAAGAGCTCTGGAAACACCATATATTTT. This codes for CASSPLEKSSGNTIYF.

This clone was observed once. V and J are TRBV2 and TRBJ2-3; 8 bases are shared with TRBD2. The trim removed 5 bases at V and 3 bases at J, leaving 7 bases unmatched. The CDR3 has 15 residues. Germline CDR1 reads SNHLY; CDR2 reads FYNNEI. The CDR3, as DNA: TGTGCCAGCAGTCAAAGGGCTAGCGGGACAGATACGCAGTATTTT. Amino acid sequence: CASSQRASGTDTQYF.

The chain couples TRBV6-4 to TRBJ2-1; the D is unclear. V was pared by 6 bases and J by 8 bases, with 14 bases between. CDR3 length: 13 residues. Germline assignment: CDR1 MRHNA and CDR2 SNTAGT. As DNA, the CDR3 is TGTGCCAGCAGCCCATCCCCACGGGATGAGCAGTTCTTC. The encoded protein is CASSPSPRDEQFF.

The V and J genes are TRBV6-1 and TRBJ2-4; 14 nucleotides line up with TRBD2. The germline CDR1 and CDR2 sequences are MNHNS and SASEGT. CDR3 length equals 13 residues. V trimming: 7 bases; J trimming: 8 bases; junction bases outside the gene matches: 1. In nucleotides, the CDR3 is TGTGCCAGCAAGACTAGCGGGAGGGACATTCAGTACTTC. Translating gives CASKTSGRDIQYF.

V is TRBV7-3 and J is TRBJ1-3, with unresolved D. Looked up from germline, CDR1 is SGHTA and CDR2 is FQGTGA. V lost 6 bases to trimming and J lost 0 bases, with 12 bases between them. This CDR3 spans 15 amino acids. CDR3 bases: TGTGCCAGCAGTCCGGACGCAAGCTCTGGAAACACCATATATTTT. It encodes CASSPDASSGNTIYF. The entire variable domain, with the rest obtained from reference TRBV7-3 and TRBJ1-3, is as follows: GAGVSQTPSNKVTEKGKYVELRCDPISGHTALYWYRQSLGQGPEFLIYFQGTGAADDSGLPNDRFFAVRPEGSVSTLKIQRTERGDSAVYLCASSPDASSGNTIYFGEGSWLTVV.

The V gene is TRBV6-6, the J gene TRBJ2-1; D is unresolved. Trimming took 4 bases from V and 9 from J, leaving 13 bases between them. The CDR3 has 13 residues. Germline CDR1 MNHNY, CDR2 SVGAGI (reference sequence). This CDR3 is CASSSGGLGEQFF. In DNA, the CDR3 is TGTGCCAGCAGTTCTGGCGGCCTGGGTGAGCAGTTCTTC.